This T cell receptor beta chain was retrieved from a study of CD8 T cells in ankylosing spondylitis. This clonotype was detected a few times. Its cognate antigen is unknown. Points from the study as a whole: Seemingly characteristic of ankylosing spondylitis blood was a TCR beta motif consisting of about 8 highly homologous variants. From matched ankylosing spondylitis synovial fluid, disease-linked clones were reportedly recovered at significantly enriched levels. Prior work had noted some motif variants in reactive arthritis blood and synovial fluid. Disease-linked clones were CD8+ and relatively rare in peripheral blood.

The authors made TCR beta libraries by quantitative 5'-RACE with molecular barcodes. One entry per CDR3 protein results from TCRdb running MiXCR on the 5' RACE reads. The sample records under 850,000 distinct CDR3 sequences, roughly 20% being singletons. The CDR3 runs to 13 residues. Trimming left V 0 bases short and J 2 bases short, with 6 bases between. CDR1 DFQATT and CDR2 SNEGSKA come from the germline V gene (reference sequence). Material for sequencing was blood, either unsorted or a sorted T cell fraction (not recorded which). This TCR was recovered from a male donor with ankylosing spondylitis. J is TRBJ2-3 and V is TRBV20-1; D is undetermined. The CDR3 region has the DNA TGCAGTGCTAGAGATCCGCCCACAGATACGCAGTATTTT. The encoded protein is CSARDPPTDTQYF.